This TCR beta chain derives from a study of Tregs in tolerant kidney transplant recipients. A note on this clone: Its antigen is not known.

V was trimmed by 6 bases and J by 10 bases, leaving 12 bases between them. The CDR3 is made up of 12 amino acids. Germline V gene data show CDR1 as LNHDA and CDR2 as SQIVND (reference sequence). Some clones are missing from TCRdb's copy, which holds only in-frame ones; the method was immunoSEQ multiplex PCR. The table has 84,000 or so clones, over 85% seen once. Study-level results: The small number of patients limits these findings pending further validation. Tregs expanded with activated donor B cells seemed most donor-specific. Biological reproducibility was not directly addressed in this study. In tolerant patients, donor-specific Tregs outgrew total Tregs, suggesting antigen-driven expansion.

The nonmyeloablative bone marrow transplants came from related graft donors, with transient mixed chimerism. The TCR was taken from a human patient who received a combined kidney and bone marrow transplant. Some of these T cells may belong to the graft donor. J is TRBJ1-4 and V is TRBV19, with D perhaps matching TRBD1 (6 bases). Specimen: CD4+ T cells from blood (PBMCs), collected 12 months after the transplant. This CDR3 reads CASSHGQPKLFF. The DNA for the CDR3 is TGTGCCAGTAGCCACGGACAGCCAAAACTGTTTTTT.